What follows are 21 T cell receptor beta chains derived from one specimen sequenced in a study of blood T cell repertoires in COVID-19. Clones were read by immunoSEQ multiplex PCR, and TCRdb kept only the in-frame ones, dropping some. The sample has about 100,000 clones, 85% seen once; the top ten hold 1.5% to 2%. The specimen was peripheral blood. Receptors were obtained from a woman in her seventies with active or convalescent COVID-19.

The gene calls are TRBV28 and TRBJ1-3, with 7 nucleotides matching TRBD1. There are 14 residues in the CDR3. Germline CDR1 reads MDHEN; CDR2 reads SYDVKM. The V gene end was trimmed by 3 bases and the J gene end by 7 bases; junction bases not matched to a gene: 6. The CDR3 DNA sequence: TGTGCCAGCAGTTTCCCCCGGGACAGTAACACCATATATTTT. Its protein is CASSFPRDSNTIYF.

This chain joins TRBV19 and TRBJ2-1; 10 bases map to TRBD2. The CDR3 has 16 residues. Per germline, CDR1 LNHDA and CDR2 SQIVND (reference sequence). Losses at the gene ends were 3 bases for V and 2 bases for J; bases not matched to a gene: 4. CDR3 amino acids: CASSISGGAPYNEQFF. The CDR3 DNA follows: TGTGCCAGTAGTATCAGCGGGGGGGCCCCCTACAATGAGCAGTTCTTC.

The CDR3 region has the DNA TGTGCCAGCAGCCCAGGGGCTCAGGGGGCGCGTGTACGAGGCTACACCTTC. Amino acid sequence: CASSPGAQGARVRGYTF. V and J are TRBV5-4 and TRBJ1-2; the match to TRBD1 covers 8 bases. Germline CDR1 reads SGHNT; CDR2 reads YYREEE (reference sequence). Trimming took 4 bases from V and 8 from J; bases not matched to a gene: 19. The CDR3 extends over 17 amino acids.

This chain uses TRBV6-2 or TRBV6-3 with TRBJ2-5; TRBD2 matches at 9 bases. This CDR3 is 15 amino acids long. Germline V gene sequence: CDR1 MNHEY, CDR2 SVGEGT. V gave up 6 bases and J gave up 0 bases; unmatched junction bases: 5. CDR3 sequence: CASSRSGGYQETQYF. Written as DNA, the CDR3 is TGTGCCAGCAGCCGTAGCGGGGGCTACCAAGAGACCCAGTACTTC.

The chain carries TRBV28 and TRBJ2-1, with D possibly matching TRBD1 (6 bases). Trimming pared 5 bases from V and 1 base from J, leaving 15 bases between. This CDR3 comprises 16 residues. Germline CDR1 and CDR2: MDHEN and SYDVKM. The CDR3 is CASSHYRVDSYNEQFF. CDR3 nucleotides: TGTGCCAGCAGTCACTACAGGGTTGATTCCTACAATGAGCAGTTCTTC.

The chain combines TRBV11-3 with TRBJ2-7; D is perhaps TRBD2 (5 bases). This CDR3 spans 14 amino acids. V was clipped by 3 bases and J by 0 bases, with 9 bases between them. Germline V gene lookup returns CDR1 SGHNT and CDR2 YENEEA. The CDR3 nucleotides read TGTGCCAGCAGCTTGTCTAGCACCTCCTACGAGCAGTACTTC. This codes for CASSLSSTSYEQYF.

About this clone: The same CDR3 can be traced to other DNA sequences in this sample. The genes are TRBV18 and TRBJ1-2; D might be TRBD1 (6 bases). The CDR3 totals 15 residues. Germline lookup yields CDR1 KGHSH and CDR2 LQKENI. Trimming took off 3 bases at V and 3 bases at J, with 14 bases between the two ends. The CDR3 sequence is CASSPSRGPDYGYTF. CDR3 nucleotides: TGTGCCAGCTCACCCAGCAGGGGTCCTGACTATGGCTACACCTTC.

V gene TRBV24-1 combines with J gene TRBJ2-1; D perhaps matches TRBD1 (5 bases). Trimming removed 4 bases from V and 5 bases from J, with 11 bases in between. Germline loops: CDR1 KGHDR, CDR2 SFDVKD. CDR3 length equals 14 residues. Written as DNA, the CDR3 is TGTGCCACCAGTGACCCTGACAGAAACAATGAGCAGTTCTTC. This gives the protein CATSDPDRNNEQFF.

The chain recombines TRBV19 with TRBJ1-3, with TRBD1 matching over 7 bases. Per germline, CDR1 LNHDA and CDR2 SQIVND (reference sequence). This CDR3 is 17 amino acids long. V was clipped by 4 bases and J by 2 bases; unmatched bases: 11. The CDR3 nucleotides are TGTGCCAGTAGTACTCAGGGGACAGCTGGTCCTGGAAACACCATATATTTT. This codes for CASSTQGTAGPGNTIYF.

This clone was counted a single time. The gene calls are TRBV29-1 and TRBJ2-2, with TRBD2 matching 12 bases. CDR1 is SQVTM, CDR2 ANQGSEA, per germline. This CDR3 spans 17 amino acids. The junction had 8 bases not matched to a gene; V was cut back by 5 bases and J by 1 base. The CDR3 spells CSVFFLAGGRNTGELFF. Here the CDR3 DNA reads TGCAGCGTTTTTTTCCTAGCGGGAGGGAGGAACACCGGGGAGCTGTTTTTT.

This rearrangement joins TRBV5-4 to TRBJ2-1, with a tentative D call TRBD2 (5 bases). CDR3 length equals 14 residues. The V gene lost 4 bases and the J gene lost 4 bases, with 12 bases spanning the gap. The germline CDR1 and CDR2 sequences are SGHNT and YYREEE (reference sequence). This CDR3 reads CASSPVGGYNEQFF. CDR3 DNA sequence: TGTGCCAGCAGCCCGGTGGGCGGGTACAATGAGCAGTTCTTC.

The V call is TRBV7-8, the J call TRBJ1-2, with TRBD1 as a possible D gene (6 bases). V was pared by 0 bases and J by 6 bases, with 8 bases between. The germline V gene encodes CDR1 SGHVS and CDR2 FQNEAQ. The CDR3 runs 13 residues. This chain's CDR3 is CASSLARTDGYTF. Here the CDR3 DNA reads TGTGCCAGCAGCTTAGCGCGGACAGATGGCTACACCTTC.

This clone appeared a single time. J is TRBJ1-6 and V is TRBV28; D is uncertain. CDR3 length: 18 residues. Germline V gene lookup returns CDR1 MDHEN and CDR2 SYDVKM. The V end was cut by 2 bases, the J end by 0 bases, with 14 bases between. The chain's CDR3 is CASSLRRALSSYNSPLHF. CDR3 coding DNA: TGTGCCAGCAGTTTAAGGAGGGCACTTAGCTCCTATAATTCACCCCTCCACTTT. Filled out from reference TRBV28 and TRBJ1-6, the complete variable domain reads DVKVTQSSRYLVKRTGEKVFLECVQDMDHENMFWYRQDPGLGLRLIYFSYDVKMKEKGDIPEGYSVSREKKERFSLILESASTNQTSMYLCASSLRRALSSYNSPLHFGNGTRLTVT.

The chain combines TRBV6-2 or TRBV6-3 with TRBJ2-7; perhaps TRBD2 as D (6 bases). Germline V gives CDR1 MNHEY, CDR2 SVGEGT. The V end was cut by 2 bases, the J end by 6 bases, with 11 bases between. This CDR3 has 13 amino acids. The chain's CDR3 is CASSYDPGVEQYF. The CDR3 DNA reads as TGTGCCAGCAGTTACGACCCGGGGGTCGAGCAGTACTTC.

V is TRBV2 and J is TRBJ2-3, with 8 nucleotides matching TRBD1. V dropped 7 bases and J dropped 4; count of bases not matched to a gene: 10. The CDR3 is 15 residues long. In germline, CDR1 is SNHLY, CDR2 FYNNEI. CDR3 DNA: TGTGCCAGCAAAAGGTTGCAGGGGGCATCAGATACGCAGTATTTT. Its translation is CASKRLQGASDTQYF.

The V call is TRBV2, the J call TRBJ1-2, with 8 bases matching TRBD1. Looked up from germline, CDR1 is SNHLY and CDR2 is FYNNEI. The CDR3 spans 14 residues. The V gene end was trimmed by 5 bases and the J gene end by 6 bases; junction bases not matched to a gene: 8. The CDR3 sequence is CASSPAVRGHGYTF. CDR3 nucleotide sequence: TGTGCCAGCAGTCCTGCTGTCAGGGGGCATGGCTACACCTTC.

CDR3 DNA sequence: TGTGCCAGCAGCCCGGTTGTAGGGGCCTGGGAGACCCAGTACTTC. This sequence encodes CASSPVVGAWETQYF. V gene TRBV3-1 (or the pseudogene TRBV3-2) combines with J gene TRBJ2-5; D possibly corresponds to TRBD1 (5 bases). The length of the CDR3 is 15 residues. Germline V gene data show CDR1 as LGHDT and CDR2 as YNNKEL (reference sequence). Trimming shortened V by 4 bases and J by 5 bases, and 17 bases separated the two germline ends.

This CDR3 reads CASSEDRVNYGYTF. The CDR3 region has the DNA TGTGCCAGCAGCGAGGACAGGGTGAACTATGGCTACACCTTC. V and J are TRBV11-2 and TRBJ1-2, with 8 bases aligning to TRBD1. V shed 5 bases and J 2 bases; nucleotides not matched to a gene: 4. The germline V gene has CDR1 SGHAT and CDR2 FQNNGV. The CDR3 has 14 amino acids.

V and J are TRBV7-9 and TRBJ2-1; 12 bases line up with TRBD1. The CDR3 totals 15 residues. Germline V gene lookup returns CDR1 SEHNR and CDR2 FQNEAQ (reference sequence). Unmatched junction bases numbered 6, after V lost 3 bases and J lost 9 bases. CDR3 loop: CASSFRDRGLGEQFF. In DNA, the CDR3 is TGTGCCAGCAGCTTCCGGGACAGGGGGCTCGGTGAGCAGTTCTTC.

This clone has only a few counts. This chain uses TRBV10-3 with TRBJ1-2; D not resolved. CDR1 is ENHRY, CDR2 SYGVKD, per germline. V lost 6 bases and J 2 bases, leaving 16 bases between the germline ends. There are 15 residues in the CDR3. DNA for the CDR3: TGTGCCATCAGCGGAGGTCCGGGAACCAACTATGGCTACACCTTC. Its protein is CAISGGPGTNYGYTF.

J is TRBJ2-7 and V is TRBV28, with a tentative D call TRBD1 (6 bases). This CDR3 is 17 amino acids long. Germline V gene sequence: CDR1 MDHEN, CDR2 SYDVKM. Trimming removed 1 base at V and 2 bases at J, with 18 bases between. The CDR3 sequence: CASSLSNRVAGPYEQYF. DNA of the CDR3: TGTGCCAGCAGTTTATCGAACAGGGTTGCCGGTCCCTACGAGCAGTACTTC.